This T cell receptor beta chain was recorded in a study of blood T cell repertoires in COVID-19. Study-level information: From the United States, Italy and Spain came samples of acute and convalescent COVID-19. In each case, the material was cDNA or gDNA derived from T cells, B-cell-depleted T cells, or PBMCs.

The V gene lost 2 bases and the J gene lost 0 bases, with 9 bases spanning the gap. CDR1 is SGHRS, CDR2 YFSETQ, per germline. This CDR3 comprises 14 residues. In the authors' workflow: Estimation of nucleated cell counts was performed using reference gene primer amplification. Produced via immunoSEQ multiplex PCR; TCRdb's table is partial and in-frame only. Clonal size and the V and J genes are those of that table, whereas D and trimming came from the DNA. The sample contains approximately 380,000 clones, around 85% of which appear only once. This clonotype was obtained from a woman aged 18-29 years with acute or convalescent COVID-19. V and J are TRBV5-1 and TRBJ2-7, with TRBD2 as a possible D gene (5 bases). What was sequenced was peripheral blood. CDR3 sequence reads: CASSLGGGSYEQYF. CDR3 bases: TGCGCCAGCAGCTTAGGTGGAGGCTCCTACGAGCAGTACTTC.